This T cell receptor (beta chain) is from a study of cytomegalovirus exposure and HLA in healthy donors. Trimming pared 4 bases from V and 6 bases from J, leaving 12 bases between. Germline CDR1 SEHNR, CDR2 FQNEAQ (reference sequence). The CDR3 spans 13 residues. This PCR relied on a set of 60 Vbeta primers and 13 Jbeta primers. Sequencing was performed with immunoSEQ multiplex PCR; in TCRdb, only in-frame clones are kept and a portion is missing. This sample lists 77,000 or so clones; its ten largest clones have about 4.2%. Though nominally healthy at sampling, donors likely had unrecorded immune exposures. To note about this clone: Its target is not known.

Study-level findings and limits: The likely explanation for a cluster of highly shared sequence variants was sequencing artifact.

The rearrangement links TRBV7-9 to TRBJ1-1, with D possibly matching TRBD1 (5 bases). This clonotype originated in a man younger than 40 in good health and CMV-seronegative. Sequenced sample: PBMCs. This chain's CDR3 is CASSSRGGAEAFF. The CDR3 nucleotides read TGTGCCAGCAGCTCCCGTGGGGGGGCTGAAGCTTTCTTT.